The 13 T cell receptor beta chains reported below all come from one sample, sequenced in a study of shared clonotypes between healthy human individuals. Profiled with immunoSEQ multiplex PCR; TCRdb holds only in-frame clones, not every one. This sample has 850,000 to 1,200,000 clones; about 70% occur once, and the top ten carry nearly 1.5%. The sample consisted of memory CD4+ T cells sorted from blood. The subset denotes: CD45RA-negative fraction. These receptors were taken from a man aged 18 to 29 in good health.

Remarks on this clone: Within the sample, other DNA sequences also encode this same CDR3. The genes are TRBV28 and TRBJ2-6; no definite D call. Trimming shortened V by 5 bases and J by 1 base, and 3 bases separated the two germline ends. Germline CDR1 is MDHEN and CDR2 is SYDVKM. The CDR3 totals 13 residues. The CDR3 sequence is CASSLSGANVLTF. DNA for the CDR3: TGTGCCAGCAGTCTTTCTGGGGCCAACGTCCTGACTTTC.

This clone came up once. The V call is TRBV4-1, the J call TRBJ2-5; D is perhaps TRBD1 (6 bases). V shed 1 base and J shed 4 bases, with 16 bases lying between them. The CDR3 has 16 amino acids. Germline V lookup: CDR1 MGHRA, CDR2 YSYEKL. The CDR3 DNA is TGCGCCAGCAGCCAAGGAGGGGGTCAGCCTACAGAGACCCAGTACTTC. Encoded protein: CASSQGGGQPTETQYF.

CDR3 amino acids: CASSPPTGTEAFF. CDR3 bases: TGTGCCAGCAGTCCTCCGACAGGGACTGAAGCTTTCTTT. The chain uses TRBV6-6 and TRBJ1-1; 7 bases are a match to TRBD1. The CDR3 spans 13 residues. J lost 5 bases, V lost 5 bases, and 5 bases had no gene match. Germline V lookup: CDR1 MNHNY, CDR2 SVGAGI (reference sequence).

This clone was picked up one time. This rearrangement joins TRBV30 to TRBJ2-1, with TRBD1 as a possible D gene (7 bases). The germline V gene has CDR1 GTSNPN and CDR2 SVGIG (reference sequence). This CDR3 is 17 amino acids long. Trimming cost V 1 base and J 5 bases, with 21 bases left between them. DNA of the CDR3: TGTGCCTGGAGTGGCGGAGGGGGCGGAGGGCGGAACAATGAGCAGTTCTTC. This sequence encodes CAWSGGGGGGRNNEQFF.

This chain links TRBV6-5 with TRBJ2-1, with D perhaps matching TRBD2 (5 bases). V gave up 8 bases and J gave up 4 bases, with 18 bases separating them. The CDR3 sequence is 15 residues long. Germline-derived CDR1 and CDR2 are MNHEY and SVGAGI. CDR3 in amino acids: CASARLGVLYNEQFF. The CDR3 DNA reads as TGTGCCAGCGCCCGTTTGGGAGTCTTATACAATGAGCAGTTCTTC.

With regard to this clone: The same CDR3 can be traced to other DNA sequences in this sample. The rearrangement uses TRBV5-1 and TRBJ2-2, with D unclear. Germline CDR1 and CDR2: SGHRS and YFSETQ. The CDR3 is made up of 13 amino acids. With 2 bases removed from V and 3 bases from J, the gap between germline ends came to 5 bases. CDR3 sequence reads: CASSFADTGELFF. The DNA of the CDR3 is TGCGCCAGCAGCTTCGCGGACACCGGGGAGCTGTTTTTT.

Comment on this clone: This specimen includes other DNA sequences encoding the same CDR3. The CDR3 loop is CASSQSGSSYNEQFF. Written as DNA, the CDR3 is TGTGCCAGCAGCCAAAGCGGCAGCTCCTACAATGAGCAGTTCTTC. The chain has TRBV7-9 and TRBJ2-1; D is possibly TRBD2 (5 bases). Germline CDR1 is SEHNR and CDR2 is FQNEAQ (reference sequence). Trimming cost V 5 bases and J 0 bases, with 11 bases left between them. This CDR3 spans 15 amino acids.

The rearrangement uses TRBV6-5 and TRBJ1-3; a weak D match, TRBD2 (5 bases). The closer fit of TRBJ2-2 to the DNA end suggests the J call may be wrong. Germline V gives CDR1 MNHEY, CDR2 SVGAGI. The length of the CDR3 is 15 residues. CDR3 nucleotide sequence: TGTGCCAGCAGTCCGCAGGCGGGGAACACCGGGGAGCTGTTTTTT. It encodes CASSPQAGNTGELFF.

About this clone: The same CDR3 can be traced to other DNA sequences in this sample. The rearrangement uses TRBV7-9 and TRBJ1-1; D gene unclear. V lost 2 bases to trimming and J lost 5 bases, with 9 bases between them. CDR1 and CDR2 from the germline V gene are SEHNR and FQNEAQ (reference sequence). The CDR3 runs to 13 residues. For the CDR3, the DNA is TGTGCCAGCAGCTTACAAGGAGGGACTGAAGCTTTCTTT. It encodes CASSLQGGTEAFF. Full variable domain (remainder filled in from reference TRBV7-9 and TRBJ1-1): DTGVSQNPRHKITKRGQNVTFRCDPISEHNRLYWYRQTLGQGPEFLTYFQNEAQLEKSRLLSDRFSAERPKGSFSTLEIQRTEQGDSAMYLCASSLQGGTEAFFGQGTRLTVV.

With regard to this clone: Just one base apart from a much larger clone, this may be a read error. The gene calls are TRBV7-9 and TRBJ2-2; 10 bases are shared with TRBD1. J was trimmed by 4 bases and V by 3 bases; bases with no gene match: 2. CDR1 and CDR2 from the germline V gene are SEHNR and FQNEAQ (reference sequence). The CDR3 has 15 amino acids. The CDR3 spells CASSFRTGGTGELFF. The CDR3 coding sequence is TGTGCCAGCAGCTTCCGGACAGGGGGCACCGGGGAGCTGTTTTTT. Variable domain in full (rest from reference TRBV7-9 and TRBJ2-2): DTGVSQNPRHKITKRGQNVTFRCDPISEHNRLYWYRQTLGQGPEFLTYFQNEAQLEKSRLLSDRFSAERPKGSFSTLEIQRTEQGDSAMYLCASSFRTGGTGELFFGEGSRLTVL.

This clone has a handful of counts. The gene calls are TRBV7-2 and TRBJ1-4; D possibly corresponds to TRBD1 (6 bases). CDR1 is SGHTA, CDR2 FQGNSA, per germline. The CDR3 is 15 amino acids. Trimming shortened V by 4 bases and J by 5 bases, and 14 bases separated the two germline ends. DNA for the CDR3: TGTGCCAGCAGCTCCAGGGACACGAAGAATGAAAAACTGTTTTTT. This codes for CASSSRDTKNEKLFF. The full variable domain, with the rest looked up from reference TRBV7-2 and TRBJ1-4, is GAGVSQSPSNKVTEKGKDVELRCDPISGHTALYWYRQSLGQGLEFLIYFQGNSAPDKSGLPSDRFSAERTGGSVSTLTIQRTQQEDSAVYLCASSSRDTKNEKLFFGSGTQLSVL.

The chain carries TRBV30 and TRBJ1-4; D remains unclear. In germline, CDR1 is GTSNPN, CDR2 SVGIG (reference sequence). The ends were cut back, 3 bases at V and 8 bases at J, with 13 bases in the middle. This CDR3 spans 13 amino acids. In nucleotides, the CDR3 is TGTGCCTGGAGCATTCTGGGAGGCGAAAAACTGTTTTTT. It codes for CAWSILGGEKLFF.

The gene calls are TRBV10-2 and TRBJ2-1; TRBD2 matches at 12 bases. The CDR3 consists of 14 residues. V gave up 5 bases and J gave up 5 bases; unmatched junction bases: 1. CDR1 is WSHSY and CDR2 is SAAADI in the germline V gene. DNA of the CDR3: TGCGCCAGCAGTCTAGCGGGGGGGAACAATGAGCAGTTCTTC. This sequence encodes CASSLAGGNNEQFF.